These 29 T cell receptor beta chains share one sample of origin, sequenced in a study of blood T cell repertoires in COVID-19. The assay was immunoSEQ multiplex PCR, and TCRdb's table has in-frame clones only and misses some. The sample has 120,000 to 150,000 clones, roughly nine tenths seen once. The sequencing input was peripheral blood. Receptors were obtained from a human donor in a cohort sampled during active COVID-19.

The rearrangement joins TRBV6-2 or TRBV6-3 to TRBJ1-4, with 9 positions matching TRBD1. The CDR3 is 14 amino acids. Germline assignment: CDR1 MNHEY and CDR2 SVGEGT. The junction had 5 bases not matched to a gene; V was cut back by 5 bases and J by 7 bases. The CDR3 DNA is TGTGCCAGCAGTGCGGACAGGGGCGGTGAAAAACTGTTTTTT. This sequence encodes CASSADRGGEKLFF.

V is TRBV2 and J is TRBJ2-5; 14 nucleotides line up with TRBD2. This CDR3 is 16 amino acids long. Germline-derived CDR1 and CDR2 are SNHLY and FYNNEI. The junction had 6 bases not matched to a gene; V was cut back by 5 bases and J by 4 bases. The CDR3 region has the DNA TGTGCCAGCAGTACCGGGACTAGCGGGGGTTCAGAGACCCAGTACTTC. Protein: CASSTGTSGGSETQYF.

This chain joins TRBV20-1 and TRBJ2-3; 8 bases map to TRBD2. Germline trimming cut 3 bases from V and 2 bases from J; bases unmatched to any gene: 4. The CDR3 has 14 amino acids. Per the germline V gene, CDR1 is DFQATT and CDR2 is SNEGSKA (reference sequence). This chain's CDR3 is CSASRGGNTDTQYF. DNA of the CDR3: TGCAGTGCTAGTCGGGGGGGAAACACAGATACGCAGTATTTT.

The chain uses TRBV7-3 and TRBJ2-2; TRBD1 is a possible D gene (5 bases). The CDR3 runs to 16 residues. The V gene lost 1 base and the J gene lost 4 bases, with 13 bases spanning the gap. CDR1 and CDR2 from the germline V gene are SGHTA and FQGTGA. CDR3 nucleotides: TGTGCCAGCAGCTTAAGGGGCGCTGGGTCCACCGGGGAGCTGTTTTTT. Protein sequence: CASSLRGAGSTGELFF.

The V gene is TRBV7-9, the J gene TRBJ2-2; perhaps TRBD2 as D (5 bases). The length of the CDR3 is 14 residues. Germline lookup yields CDR1 SEHNR and CDR2 FQNEAQ (reference sequence). V lost 2 bases and J 7 bases, leaving 11 bases between the germline ends. The DNA for the CDR3 is TGTGCCAGCAGCTTATTTGAGGGTAACGGGGAGCTGTTTTTT. This gives the protein CASSLFEGNGELFF.

The gene calls are TRBV12-3 or TRBV12-4 and TRBJ1-1, with D unresolved. This CDR3 is 13 amino acids long. V gave up 3 bases and J gave up 0 bases, with 5 bases separating them. This CDR3 reads CASSFVVNTEAFF. CDR3 coding DNA: TGTGCCAGCAGTTTCGTTGTGAACACTGAAGCTTTCTTT.

V usage is TRBV30 and J usage is TRBJ1-4; D is perhaps TRBD1 (6 bases). Germline CDR1 is GTSNPN and CDR2 is SVGIG (reference sequence). Trimming took off 0 bases at V and 8 bases at J, with 13 bases between the two ends. The CDR3 covers 14 residues. CDR3 sequence: CAWSVDSALEKLFF. The CDR3 DNA reads TGTGCCTGGAGTGTGGACAGTGCTTTGGAAAAACTGTTTTTT.

V is TRBV4-3 and J is TRBJ2-7; D might be TRBD2 (6 bases). Trimming took 0 bases from V and 7 from J, leaving 16 bases between them. Germline assignment: CDR1 LGHNA and CDR2 YSLEER. The CDR3 length is 15 residues. The CDR3 sequence: CASSQDRNRGTEQYF. The CDR3 DNA reads TGCGCCAGCAGCCAAGATAGAAATCGGGGGACTGAGCAGTACTTC.

This clone was seen once. V gene TRBV7-6 combines with J gene TRBJ1-3; D not resolved. V dropped 5 bases and J dropped 0 bases, with 11 bases sitting between them. Germline V gene data show CDR1 as SGHVS and CDR2 as FNYEAQ. The CDR3 consists of 15 residues. The CDR3 bases are TGTGCCAGCAGCAGCGTCTCGGTCTCTGGAAACACCATATATTTT. This encodes CASSSVSVSGNTIYF.

CDR3: CAISDSGVRIQYF. In DNA, the CDR3 is TGTGCCATCAGTGACTCAGGGGTGCGCATTCAGTACTTC. The rearrangement links TRBV10-3 to TRBJ2-4, with D tentatively TRBD1 (6 bases). CDR1 and CDR2 (germline): ENHRY, SYGVKD. Trimming took 3 bases from V and 9 from J, leaving 12 bases between them. This CDR3 region has 13 residues.

The table lists this clone with a few counts. The chain uses TRBV7-3 and TRBJ2-5; 10 bases fit TRBD2. CDR3 length: 16 residues. Germline V CDR1 and CDR2: SGHTA, FQGTGA. J was trimmed by 4 bases and V by 5 bases; bases with no gene match: 10. In DNA, the CDR3 is TGTGCCAGCAGCCCAACCGGGACTAGCGTGCGAGAGACCCAGTACTTC. Its protein is CASSPTGTSVRETQYF.

The chain joins TRBV3-1 (or the pseudogene TRBV3-2) to TRBJ2-1; 8 bases align to TRBD2. Germline lookup yields CDR1 LGHDT and CDR2 YNNKEL (reference sequence). Unmatched junction bases numbered 5, after V lost 8 bases and J lost 2 bases. The CDR3 runs to 14 residues. CDR3 sequence: CASDPGGPYNEQFF. The CDR3 bases are TGTGCCAGCGACCCGGGGGGGCCCTACAATGAGCAGTTCTTC.

The V and J genes are TRBV5-5 and TRBJ1-1; 8 positions agree with TRBD1. After removal of 4 bases from V and 1 base from J, the junction contained 3 bases not matched to a gene. CDR1 is SGHKS, CDR2 YYEKEE, per germline (reference sequence). The CDR3 contains 14 residues. CDR3: CASSGQGANTEAFF. The CDR3 nucleotides read TGTGCCAGCAGCGGACAGGGAGCGAACACTGAAGCTTTCTTT.

This chain connects TRBV29-1 to TRBJ2-6; 8 positions agree with TRBD1. Germline V lookup: CDR1 SQVTM, CDR2 ANQGSEA. The CDR3 covers 14 residues. The CDR3 here is CGVRGRSGANVLTF. Written as DNA, the CDR3 is TGCGGAGTCAGGGGGCGGTCTGGGGCCAACGTCCTGACTTTC.

This chain joins TRBV29-1 and TRBJ1-2, with a possible D match to TRBD1 (5 bases). The germline gives CDR1 SQVTM, CDR2 ANQGSEA. This CDR3 is built from 11 residues. V lost 0 bases, J lost 7 bases, and 6 bases lay in between. CDR3: CSVEEQGGYTF. CDR3 bases: TGCAGCGTTGAAGAGCAGGGTGGCTACACCTTC.

The V gene is TRBV10-3, the J gene TRBJ1-2; TRBD1 aligns across 7 bases. Per germline, CDR1 ENHRY and CDR2 SYGVKD. The V and J ends lost 0 bases and 10 bases, in that order; junction bases with no gene match: 14. The CDR3 length is 16 residues. The CDR3 DNA reads TGTGCCATCAGTGAGTCGGTCGGAGGGGGCGTTCATGTCTACACCTTC. This sequence encodes CAISESVGGGVHVYTF.

V gene TRBV5-4 combines with J gene TRBJ2-3; 9 positions match TRBD1. V lost 0 bases and J lost 6; bases outside the gene matches: 2. CDR3 size: 14 residues. Germline values: CDR1 SGHNT, CDR2 YYREEE (reference sequence). In DNA, the CDR3 is TGTGCCAGCAGCTTGGGACAGGGGGGCGATACGCAGTATTTT. Translation: CASSLGQGGDTQYF.

The genes are TRBV6-1 and TRBJ2-1, with D hard to call. This CDR3 is built from 13 residues. V was trimmed by 1 base and J by 4 bases, leaving 5 bases between them. Germline V gene sequence: CDR1 MNHNS, CDR2 SASEGT. The CDR3 reads CASSEVRYNEQFF. The CDR3 nucleotides are TGTGCCAGCAGTGAAGTTAGATACAATGAGCAGTTCTTC.

CDR3 residues: CASSVQQGGEQYF. The CDR3, as DNA: TGTGCCAGTAGTGTTCAGCAGGGTGGCGAGCAGTACTTC. V is TRBV19 and J is TRBJ2-7, with D possibly being TRBD1 (5 bases). V lost 5 bases and J 6 bases, leaving 14 bases between the germline ends. The CDR3 is 13 residues long. Looked up from germline, CDR1 is LNHDA and CDR2 is SQIVND (reference sequence).

The chain combines TRBV29-1 with TRBJ2-7; 9 nucleotides align to TRBD1. The CDR3 spans 13 residues. Germline-derived CDR1 and CDR2 are SQVTM and ANQGSEA. Losses at the gene ends were 6 bases for V and 3 bases for J; bases not matched to a gene: 6. CDR3 nucleotide sequence: TGCAGCGTACCGGGACAGGGTGGCTACGAGCAGTACTTC. The encoded protein is CSVPGQGGYEQYF.

V usage is TRBV5-6 and J usage is TRBJ2-4, with D possibly being TRBD2 (6 bases). V lost 3 bases and J lost 7, with 8 bases in between. This CDR3 contains 12 residues. Germline loops: CDR1 SGHDT, CDR2 YYEEEE. CDR3: CASSSGGNIQYF. CDR3 nucleotides: TGTGCCAGCAGCTCCGGAGGGAACATTCAGTACTTC.

The chain carries TRBV5-1 and TRBJ1-2; no reliable D call. The CDR3 is 13 amino acids. The germline gives CDR1 SGHRS, CDR2 YFSETQ. Trimming stripped 6 bases from V and 4 bases from J, with 13 bases between. The DNA for the CDR3 is TGCGCCAGCACTATAGCGTCTGGCTATGGCTACACCTTC. Amino acid sequence: CASTIASGYGYTF. Complete variable domain (other parts from reference TRBV5-1 and TRBJ1-2): KAGVTQTPRYLIKTRGQQVTLSCSPISGHRSVSWYQQTPGQGLQFLFEYFSETQRNKGNFPGRFSGRQFSNSRSEMNVSTLELGDSALYLCASTIASGYGYTFGSGTRLTVV.

This chain joins TRBV11-2 and TRBJ2-1; possible D gene TRBD2, 7 bases. V lost 1 base, J lost 6 bases, and 10 bases lay in between. The V gene's germline CDR1 is SGHAT and CDR2 FQNNGV. The CDR3 has 14 residues. The CDR3 sequence: CASSLVRGGNEQFF. The DNA of the CDR3 is TGTGCCAGCAGCTTAGTGAGGGGGGGCAATGAGCAGTTCTTC. Drawing the rest from reference TRBV11-2 and TRBJ2-1, the complete variable domain is EAGVAQSPRYKIIEKRQSVAFWCNPISGHATLYWYQQILGQGPKLLIQFQNNGVVDDSQLPKDRFSAERLKGVDSTLKIQPAKLEDSAVYLCASSLVRGGNEQFFGPGTRLTVL.

This chain links TRBV7-2 with TRBJ2-1, with D maybe TRBD2 (5 bases). Germline CDR1 and CDR2: SGHTA and FQGNSA. The CDR3 runs to 14 residues. V was clipped by 5 bases and J by 7 bases, with 15 bases between them. Here the CDR3 reads CASSPVRVGNEQFF. In nucleotides, the CDR3 is TGTGCCAGCAGCCCAGTGAGGGTGGGAAATGAGCAGTTCTTC. Combining the CDR3 with reference TRBV7-2 and TRBJ2-1 gives the whole variable domain GAGVSQSPSNKVTEKGKDVELRCDPISGHTALYWYRQSLGQGLEFLIYFQGNSAPDKSGLPSDRFSAERTGGSVSTLTIQRTQQEDSAVYLCASSPVRVGNEQFFGPGTRLTVL.

The chain couples TRBV6-5 to TRBJ2-5, with D hard to call. Germline V gives CDR1 MNHEY, CDR2 SVGAGI. V was cut by 0 bases and J by 1 base, with 12 bases left in between. The CDR3 is 16 residues long. The CDR3 protein is CASSYSVGQLQETQYF. The CDR3 nucleotides read TGTGCCAGCAGTTACTCGGTTGGGCAGCTCCAAGAGACCCAGTACTTC.

The chain recombines TRBV6-6 with TRBJ1-5, with D possibly matching TRBD1 (6 bases). The CDR3 has 13 amino acids. Between the trimmed V and J ends, which lost 8 bases and 3 bases, there was a span of 11 bases. CDR1 MNHNY and CDR2 SVGAGI come from the germline V gene (reference sequence). In DNA, the CDR3 is TGTGCCAGCGTACAGGGAAACAATCAGCCCCAGCATTTT. Protein: CASVQGNNQPQHF.

The CDR3 DNA sequence: TGTGCCAGCAGCGCCACCCGCGCCCGCGTGGGACTAAACAATGAGCAGTTCTTC. Residues: CASSATRARVGLNNEQFF. This chain connects TRBV7-3 to TRBJ2-1, with TRBD2 matching 7 bases. Germline V gene lookup returns CDR1 SGHTA and CDR2 FQGTGA. This CDR3 is 18 amino acids long. With 5 bases clipped from V and 5 bases from J, the junction kept 18 bases outside the gene matches.

The chain carries TRBV5-1 and TRBJ1-6; D may be TRBD1 (6 bases). Deletions cut 4 bases from V and 7 bases from J, with 12 bases between. Looked up from germline, CDR1 is SGHRS and CDR2 is YFSETQ. The CDR3 runs to 14 residues. The CDR3 loop reads CASSIGTTNSPLHF. In DNA, the CDR3 is TGCGCCAGCAGCATCGGGACAACCAATTCACCCCTCCACTTT.

V and J are TRBV10-3 and TRBJ2-3, with 9 bases that match TRBD1. The CDR3 runs 17 residues. In germline, CDR1 is ENHRY, CDR2 SYGVKD. Germline trimming cut 8 bases from V and 3 bases from J; bases unmatched to any gene: 15. CDR3 DNA: TGTGCCATCGGAGCCATACCCGGGACAGGGAGAACAGATACGCAGTATTTT. It encodes CAIGAIPGTGRTDTQYF.